Listed here are 3 T cell receptor beta chains from one sample, sequenced in a study of blood T cell repertoires in COVID-19. Here immunoSEQ multiplex PCR was the method, and the copy in TCRdb shows in-frame clones only, minus some. Of roughly 200,000 clones listed, 70% to 80% are singletons. Input material: peripheral blood. These TCRs come from a woman between 35 and 50 years old with COVID-19, enrolled during active disease.

The V gene is TRBV11-1, the J gene TRBJ1-1, with 7 bases aligning to TRBD1. The CDR3 length is 16 residues. The V gene end was trimmed by 6 bases and the J gene end by 8 bases; junction bases not matched to a gene: 18. The germline CDR1 and CDR2 sequences are SGHAT and FQDESV (reference sequence). This CDR3 is CASSLPRTGTADEAFF. The CDR3 nucleotides read TGTGCCAGCAGTCTCCCGCGTACCGGGACAGCCGACGAAGCTTTCTTT.

The chain links TRBV2 to TRBJ1-1, with D unresolved. Trimming pared 4 bases from V and 0 bases from J, leaving 9 bases between. Germline loops: CDR1 SNHLY, CDR2 FYNNEI. CDR3 size: 14 residues. CDR3 nucleotide sequence: TGTGCCAGCAGTGTAACACAGTTGAACACTGAAGCTTTCTTT. Its translation: CASSVTQLNTEAFF.

The CDR3 loop reads CASGPGHASTDTQYF. The CDR3 nucleotides read TGTGCTAGTGGTCCCGGACACGCAAGCACAGATACGCAGTATTTT. The chain has TRBV12-5 and TRBJ2-3; possible D gene TRBD1, 5 bases. The CDR3 covers 15 residues. Germline loops: CDR1 LGHNT, CDR2 FRNRAP. V dropped 5 bases and J dropped 0 bases, with 12 bases sitting between them.